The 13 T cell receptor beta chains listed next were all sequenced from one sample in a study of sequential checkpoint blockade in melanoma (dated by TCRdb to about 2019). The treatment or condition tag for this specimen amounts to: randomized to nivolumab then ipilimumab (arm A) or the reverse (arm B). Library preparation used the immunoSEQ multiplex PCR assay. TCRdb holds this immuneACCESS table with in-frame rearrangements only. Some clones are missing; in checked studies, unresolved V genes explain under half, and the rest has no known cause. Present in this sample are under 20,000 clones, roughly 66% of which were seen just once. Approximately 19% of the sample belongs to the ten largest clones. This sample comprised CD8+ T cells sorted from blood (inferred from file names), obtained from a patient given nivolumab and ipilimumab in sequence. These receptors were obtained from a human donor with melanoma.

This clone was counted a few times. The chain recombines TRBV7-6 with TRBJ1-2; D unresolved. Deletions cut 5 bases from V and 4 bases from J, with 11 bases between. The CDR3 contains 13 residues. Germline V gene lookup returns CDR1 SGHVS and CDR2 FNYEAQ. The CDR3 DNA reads TGTGCCAGCAGCCCCGGAGGACCCTATGGCTACACCTTC. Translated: CASSPGGPYGYTF.

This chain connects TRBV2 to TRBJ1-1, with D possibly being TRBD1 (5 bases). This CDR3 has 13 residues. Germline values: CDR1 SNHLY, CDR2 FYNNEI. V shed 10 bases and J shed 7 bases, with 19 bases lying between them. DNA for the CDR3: TGTGCCACCCAGGGACTTGACGGGAATGAAGCTTTCTTT. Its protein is CATQGLDGNEAFF. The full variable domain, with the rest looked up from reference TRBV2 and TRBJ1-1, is EPEVTQTPSHQVTQMGQEVILRCVPISNHLYFYWYRQILGQKVEFLVSFYNNEISEKSEIFDDQFSVERPDGSNFTLKIRSTKLEDSAMYFCATQGLDGNEAFFGQGTRLTVV.

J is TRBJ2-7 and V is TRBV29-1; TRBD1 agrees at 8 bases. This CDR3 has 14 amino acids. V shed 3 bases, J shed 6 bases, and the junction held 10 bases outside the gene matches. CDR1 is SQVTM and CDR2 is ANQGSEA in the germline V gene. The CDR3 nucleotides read TGCAGCGTTGAGTCCAGGGGGCGATACCGCGAGCAGTACTTC. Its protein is CSVESRGRYREQYF.

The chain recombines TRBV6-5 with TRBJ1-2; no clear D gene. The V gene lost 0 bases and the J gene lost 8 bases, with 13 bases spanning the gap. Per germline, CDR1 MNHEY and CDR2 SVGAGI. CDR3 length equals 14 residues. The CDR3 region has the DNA TGTGCCAGCAGTTACTCGACACGGGAGTGGGGCTACACCTTC. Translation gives CASSYSTREWGYTF.

The CDR3 coding sequence is TGTGCCAGCAGCCGGCTGAACAGCATTTTAGAGACCCAGTACTTC. This encodes CASSRLNSILETQYF. The genes are TRBV5-5 and TRBJ2-5; no firm D call. Trimming stripped 4 bases from V and 4 bases from J, with 17 bases between. There are 15 residues in the CDR3. The germline V gene has CDR1 SGHKS and CDR2 YYEKEE (reference sequence).

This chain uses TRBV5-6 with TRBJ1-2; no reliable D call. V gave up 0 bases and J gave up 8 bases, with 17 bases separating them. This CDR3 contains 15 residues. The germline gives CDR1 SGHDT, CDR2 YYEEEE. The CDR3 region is CASSLGADPRQGYTF. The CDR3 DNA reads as TGTGCCAGCAGCTTGGGGGCAGACCCTCGCCAGGGCTACACCTTC.

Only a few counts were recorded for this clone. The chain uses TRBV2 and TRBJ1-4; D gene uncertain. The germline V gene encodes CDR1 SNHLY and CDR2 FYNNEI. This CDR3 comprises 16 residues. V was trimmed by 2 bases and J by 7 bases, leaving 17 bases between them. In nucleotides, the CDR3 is TGTGCCAGCAGTGAAACGCGGAGGGTCTATCCTGAAAAACTGTTTTTT. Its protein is CASSETRRVYPEKLFF.

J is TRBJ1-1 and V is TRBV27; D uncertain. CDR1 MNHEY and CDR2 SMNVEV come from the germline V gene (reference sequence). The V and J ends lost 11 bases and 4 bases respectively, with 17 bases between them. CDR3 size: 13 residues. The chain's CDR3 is CAGPGGSSTEAFF. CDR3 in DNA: TGTGCCGGACCAGGAGGGTCGAGCACTGAAGCTTTCTTT.

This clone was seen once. The CDR3 protein is CASNPHGGEAKNIQYF. The CDR3 DNA reads as TGTGCCAGCAACCCCCACGGCGGTGAAGCCAAAAACATTCAGTACTTC. The chain uses TRBV7-9 and TRBJ2-4; no reliable D call. The ends were cut back, 7 bases at V and 0 bases at J, with 16 bases in the middle. The CDR3 consists of 16 residues. Per germline, CDR1 SEHNR and CDR2 FQNEAQ (reference sequence).

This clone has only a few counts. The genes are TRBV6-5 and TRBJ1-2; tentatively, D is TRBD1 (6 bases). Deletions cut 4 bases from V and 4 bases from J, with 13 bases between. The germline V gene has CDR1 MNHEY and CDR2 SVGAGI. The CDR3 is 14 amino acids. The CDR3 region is CASSSPRGLYGYTF. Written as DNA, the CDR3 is TGTGCCAGCAGTTCCCCGCGGGGGCTCTATGGCTACACCTTC.

The CDR3 region has the DNA TGTGCCAGCAGCAATGATTGGAGTTTGAACACTGAAGCTTTCTTT. Protein product: CASSNDWSLNTEAFF. V gene TRBV21-1 combines with J gene TRBJ1-1. TRBV21-1 is assigned pseudogene status. The CDR3 has 15 amino acids.

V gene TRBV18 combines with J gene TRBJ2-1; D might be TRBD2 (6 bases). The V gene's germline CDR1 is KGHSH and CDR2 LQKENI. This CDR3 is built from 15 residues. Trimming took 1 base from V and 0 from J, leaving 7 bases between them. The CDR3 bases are TGTGCCAGCTCACCACGGCGGGGCTCCTACAATGAGCAGTTCTTC. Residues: CASSPRRGSYNEQFF.

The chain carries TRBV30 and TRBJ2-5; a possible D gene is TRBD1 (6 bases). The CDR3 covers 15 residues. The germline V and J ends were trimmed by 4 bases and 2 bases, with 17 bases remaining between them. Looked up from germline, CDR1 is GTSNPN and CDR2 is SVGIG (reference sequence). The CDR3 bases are TGTGCCTGGACTCCCTACGGGACAACTCAAGAGACCCAGTACTTC. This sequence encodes CAWTPYGTTQETQYF.